This T cell receptor (beta chain) was documented in a study of blood T cell repertoires in COVID-19. Study in general: Samples came from the United States, Italy and Spain, spanning acute and convalescent COVID-19.

Clinical history reported by participants formed the basis on which cohorts were assigned. Before being deemed recovered, Cohort 3 donors had two negative PCRs, clearance, or symptom resolution. Original analysis: Estimated nucleated cell counts came from reference gene primer amplification. Sequencing used immunoSEQ multiplex PCR; TCRdb keeps in-frame clones, though not all of them. V and J calls and clone size follow that table, whereas D and trimming were derived from the DNA. In the table there are 150,000 to 250,000 clones, about four fifths of which are singletons. The material sequenced was PBMCs or T cells enriched from blood (not recorded which). The sequence derives from a man aged 40-55 years who had recovered from COVID-19.

DNA of the CDR3: TGTGCCAGCAGCTCGCCCTCTGACAGGGGGCTATCGAACACCGGGGAGCTGTTTTTT. Translation: CASSSPSDRGLSNTGELFF. This rearrangement joins TRBV7-2 to TRBJ2-2; 10 bases agree with TRBD1. Unmatched junction bases numbered 11, after V lost 4 bases and J lost 0 bases. The CDR3 spans 19 residues. CDR1 is SGHTA and CDR2 is FQGNSA in the germline V gene.